Listed below are T cell receptor beta chains from one sample, sequenced in a study of technical replicates of blood from several donors. TCRdb's copy holds only in-frame clones and misses some; the assay was immunoSEQ multiplex PCR. The sample carries some 74,000 clones, approximately 91% recorded once. What was sequenced was T cells isolated from PBMCs. All receptors come from a human donor in good health. CDR3s include the opening cysteine and the closing phenylalanine or tryptophan. A D gene is named only where the DNA matches it firmly. The size of a clone is reported for some rows only, either as once, few or many, or as a class for expanded clones.

d_gene,v_gene,abundance,j_gene,CDR3nt,CDR3aa
TRBD2,TRBV7-6,-,TRBJ2-1,TGTGCCAGCAGCTTAGGCGGGAGCTGGGGTGAGCAGTTCTTC,CASSLGGSWGEQFF
-,TRBV5-4,-,TRBJ2-5,TGTGCCAGCAGCTTAGGAGGGGCCGGGCAAGAGACCCAGTACTTC,CASSLGGAGQETQYF
TRBD1,TRBV27,-,TRBJ2-7,TGTGCCAGCAGTTCCCAGGGACAGTTTTTTTCCTACGAGCAGTACTTC,CASSSQGQFFSYEQYF
TRBD1,TRBV14,few,TRBJ2-7,TGTGCCAGCAGCCGCGCGACAGGGGGGATTTACGAGCAGTACTTC,CASSRATGGIYEQYF
-,TRBV27,-,TRBJ1-2,TGTGCCAGCAGATCCCAGGGCGCATTGAGTGGCTACACCTTC,CASRSQGALSGYTF
-,TRBV6-1,-,TRBJ2-1,TGTGCCAGCAGTGAGGGGCCAGTCAATGAGCAGTTCTTC,CASSEGPVNEQFF
TRBD2,TRBV2,-,TRBJ2-2,TGTGCCAGCTCGACTCCCGGGACTAAGAACACCGGGGAGCTGTTTTTT,CASSTPGTKNTGELFF
TRBD1,TRBV18,-,TRBJ2-1,TGTGCCAGCTCACCACCAATAAACAGGGGTTTTGAGCAGTTCTTC,CASSPPINRGFEQFF
TRBD2,TRBV27,-,TRBJ2-5,TGTGCCAGCAGTTTATTACGGGAGGGGACCCAGTACTTC,CASSLLREGTQYF
TRBD1,TRBV6-5,-,TRBJ2-1,TGTGCCAGCAGTTACGAGGCCGGACAGGGGTACAATGAGCAGTTCTTC,CASSYEAGQGYNEQFF
-,TRBV2,-,TRBJ1-1,TGTGCCAGCAGGGGGGCGACTGAAGCTTTCTTT,CASRGATEAFF
-,TRBV19,-,TRBJ1-1,TGTGCCAGTAGAATAGCCCGGGATTTGGTGAACACTGAAGCTTTCTTT,CASRIARDLVNTEAFF
TRBD2,TRBV19,-,TRBJ2-1,TGTGCCAGTTTGGGACTAGCCAATGAGCAGTTCTTC,CASLGLANEQFF
TRBD2,TRBV4-3,-,TRBJ2-2,TGCGCCAGCAGCCAAGATAGCGGGAGGGCCGACGGGACCGGGGAGCTGTTTTTT,CASSQDSGRADGTGELFF
-,TRBV7-9,-,TRBJ1-2,TGTGCCAGCAGCCAGAATATAATCCACGACTTC,CASSQNIIHDF
-,TRBV28,once,TRBJ2-4,TGTGCCAGCAGTTTAAGGGGGAACTGGGACATTCAGTACTTC,CASSLRGNWDIQYF
-,TRBV27,-,TRBJ1-1,TGTGCCAGCAGTTTACGGGGGTCTCCCACTGAAGCTTTCTTT,CASSLRGSPTEAFF
-,TRBV7-6,-,TRBJ2-3,TGTGCCAGCAGCTTAGATCCGGGATTCACAGATACGCAGTATTTT,CASSLDPGFTDTQYF
TRBD2,TRBV2,-,TRBJ2-5,TGTGCCAGCAGTGAAGTTGGCGGGAGTGGGGGGACCCAGTACTTC,CASSEVGGSGGTQYF
-,TRBV27,-,TRBJ2-1,TGTGCCAGCAGTTTTTACTCATACAATGAGCAGTTCTTC,CASSFYSYNEQFF
-,TRBV4-1,few,TRBJ2-7,TGCGCCAGCAGCCTAGGACTCGACCCCTACGAGCAGTACTTC,CASSLGLDPYEQYF
TRBD2,TRBV7-8,once,TRBJ2-7,TGTGCCAGCAGCTTAGGTTTGTCTAGCGGGGCCCAGGTCTACGAGCAGTACTTC,CASSLGLSSGAQVYEQYF
TRBD2,TRBV9,-,TRBJ2-1,TGTGCCAGCAGCGGGGGACTATCCGGATCCTACAATGAGCAGTTCTTC,CASSGGLSGSYNEQFF
-,TRBV2,-,TRBJ1-2,TGTGCCAGCCGCGAACAGAACTATGGCTACACCTTC,CASREQNYGYTF
-,TRBV11-3,-,TRBJ2-7,TGTGCCAGCAGCACGACAGGGAGGGAGCAGTACTTC,CASSTTGREQYF
TRBD2,TRBV10-1,-,TRBJ2-1,TGCGCCAGCAGTGACCTAGCGGGGTCCTACAATGAGCAGTTCTTC,CASSDLAGSYNEQFF
TRBD2,TRBV28,-,TRBJ2-3,TGTGCCAGCTGGAGCGGGAGTCAAGGTCCAGATACGCAGTATTTT,CASWSGSQGPDTQYF
TRBD1,TRBV5-1,-,TRBJ1-4,TGCGCCAGCAGCTCGCCCGGGACAGTCGATGAAAAACTGTTTTTT,CASSSPGTVDEKLFF